This T cell receptor (beta chain) was sequenced during a study of molecular identifiers for immune sequencing clone quantification. With 1 base removed from V and 4 bases from J, the gap between germline ends came to 11 bases. Germline lookup yields CDR1 LGHNA and CDR2 YSLEER. This CDR3 has 15 residues. As for this clonotype: No antigen is known for it.

TCRdb itself ran the PCR reads through MiXCR, one entry per CDR3 protein. The sample includes about half a million distinct CDR3 sequences, roughly a fifth seen only once; the top ten take about 0.84%. Findings and limits, study-wide: Investigators reportedly could detect spiked Jurkat TCR RNA from one cell among approximately 970,000 naive cells. Under 1% of molecules in naive cells, but over 98% of effector molecules, belonged to clones above 20 RNA copies.

The sorting of naive CD8 T cells used the CD8+CD4-CCR7+CD45RA+ phenotype. This receptor was identified in a human donor in good health. Some libraries in this study had Jurkat cell RNA spiked in. The sample comprised naive CD8+ T cells from blood, with Jurkat cell RNA spiked in. Specified subset: FACS-sorted CD8+CD4-CCR7+CD45RA+ naive T cells. The chain uses TRBV4-3 and TRBJ2-1; D remains unclear. The CDR3 loop reads CASSQATTDYNEQFF. CDR3 DNA sequence: TGCGCCAGCAGCCAAGCAACCACAGATTACAATGAGCAGTTCTTC.